This TCR beta chain was observed in a study of siplizumab effects on memory and regulatory T cells. The V and J ends lost 7 bases and 1 base, in that order; junction bases with no gene match: 5. This CDR3 region has 14 residues. Looked up from germline, CDR1 is LNHDA and CDR2 is SQIVND (reference sequence). Assay used: immunoSEQ multiplex PCR; TCRdb lists only in-frame clones, some missing. The sample includes 90,000 to 120,000 clones, about 94% of them seen just once. The genes are TRBV19 and TRBJ2-7; 9 bases are shared with TRBD2. This TCR was recovered from a human donor in good health. Material for sequencing was Tregs sorted from blood. The CDR3 DNA reads as TGTGCCAGTACGACTAGCGGTGATTCCTACGAGCAGTACTTC. Its protein is CASTTSGDSYEQYF.